This is a list of T cell receptor beta chains from one sample in a study of beta chain features in type 1 diabetes. The data were produced by immunoSEQ multiplex PCR, yet TCRdb's version contains in-frame clones alone and is incomplete. The sample holds under 300,000 clones, roughly 8% seen once. The sample consisted of central memory CD4+ T cells from blood. Receptor source: a woman aged 18 to 35 in good health. Each CDR3 is given without its conserved first and last residue. Expanded clones get a size class; other rows say once, few or many, or leave the size out.

j_gene	v_gene	abundance	CDR3aa
TRBJ2-5	TRBV7-2	few	ASSFRSLSGLETQY
TRBJ2-3	TRBV11-3	few	ASSFGIPDGYTDTQY
TRBJ2-2	TRBV5-1	-	ASSRGGDTGELF
TRBJ1-5	TRBV19	-	ASSIALGRNQPQH
TRBJ1-4	TRBV6-5	few	ASSSHPGPGKKLF
TRBJ1-4	TRBV27	few	ASARAATNEKLF
TRBJ2-1	TRBV28	-	ASRYSLSYNEQF
TRBJ1-5	TRBV18	few	ASSPADYQPQH
TRBJ1-1	TRBV18	-	ASSSDPTDTEAF
TRBJ1-5	TRBV30	-	AWDRGGNQPQH
TRBJ1-3	TRBV9	-	ASSVAAFFSGNTIY
TRBJ2-1	TRBV7-9	few	ASSLATWVV
TRBJ1-1	TRBV5-4	-	ASSLGGGNTEAF
TRBJ2-3	TRBV29-1	many	SARRGVGTDTQY
TRBJ2-1	TRBV7-2	-	ASTQRGVPNNEQF
TRBJ2-5	TRBV7-2	-	ASSLAHRETQY
TRBJ2-7	TRBV7-9	-	ASSGLEQY
TRBJ2-1	TRBV9	-	ASSVGAPSSYNEQF
TRBJ2-6	TRBV6-5	few	ASSGTNSGANVLT
TRBJ2-7	TRBV29-1	-	SAVAGVEY
TRBJ2-7	TRBV7-2	-	ASSLRVTSGSPYEQY
TRBJ1-1	TRBV5-4	-	ASSLGLQNTEAF
TRBJ1-1	TRBV15	few	ATSRDLSDSAKAF
TRBJ1-5	TRBV25-1	-	ASSSDYSNQPQH
TRBJ1-2	TRBV6-1	-	ASTRQSYGYT
TRBJ2-7	TRBV7-8	-	ASSAGLGTYEQY
TRBJ2-4	TRBV7-9	many	ASSDGPFQNIQY
TRBJ2-1	TRBV18	few	ASSPRGTSGRSYNEQF
TRBJ2-5	TRBV5-1	few	ASSPNTAGETQY
TRBJ1-2	TRBV18	few	ASSQTADGYT
TRBJ1-1	TRBV10-3	-	AIRAFVGGEAF
TRBJ2-3	TRBV6-4	few	ASSATGDGRY
TRBJ2-1	TRBV15	few	ATSRDNWAGEQF
TRBJ2-1	TRBV18	-	ASSPRDSSRSEQF
TRBJ2-2	TRBV19	few	ATGTAWAGELF
TRBJ1-5	TRBV18	-	ASSPTTYSNQPQH
TRBJ1-2	TRBV10-3	-	ASSFGRNYGYT
TRBJ1-1	TRBV7-2	few	ASSQEYSPGGGF
TRBJ1-1	TRBV9	-	ASSRRPYIAAEAF
TRBJ1-1	TRBV9	-	ASSVEGRGNTEAF
TRBJ2-1	TRBV4-1	-	ASSQAGGSYNEQF
TRBJ2-7	TRBV18	many	ASSPLGQTYEQY
TRBJ2-3	TRBV5-1	few	ASSLDLNADTQY
TRBJ2-1	TRBV27	few	ASSSRYNEQF
TRBJ2-2	TRBV5-1	few	ASTSGDTISGELF
TRBJ2-6	TRBV15	few	ATSRAGGAGANVLT